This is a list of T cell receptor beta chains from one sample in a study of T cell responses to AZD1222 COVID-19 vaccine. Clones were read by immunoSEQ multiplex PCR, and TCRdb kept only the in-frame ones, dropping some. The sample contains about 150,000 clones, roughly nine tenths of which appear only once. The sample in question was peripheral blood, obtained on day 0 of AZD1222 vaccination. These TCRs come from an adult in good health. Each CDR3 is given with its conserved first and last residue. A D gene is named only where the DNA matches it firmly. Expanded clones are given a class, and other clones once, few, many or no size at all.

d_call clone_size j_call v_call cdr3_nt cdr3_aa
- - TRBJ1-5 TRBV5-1 TGCGCCAGCAGCTTGAGGGCAGGAGGGCAGCCCCAGCATTTT CASSLRAGGQPQHF
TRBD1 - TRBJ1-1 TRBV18 TGTGCCAGCTCACCAGATGGACAGGGGTTTTGGGGCACTGAAGCTTTCTTT CASSPDGQGFWGTEAFF
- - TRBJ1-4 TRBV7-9 TGTGCCAGCAGCTTCGGTCTGCTTAATGAAAAACTGTTTTTT CASSFGLLNEKLFF
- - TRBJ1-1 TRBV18 TGTGCCAGCTCACCTCCTAGGGGGAACACTGAAGCTTTCTTT CASSPPRGNTEAFF
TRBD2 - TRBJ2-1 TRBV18 TGTGCCAGCTCAATGACTCAAGCGGGAGACAATGAGCAGTTCTTC CASSMTQAGDNEQFF
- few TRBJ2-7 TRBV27 TGTGCCAGCAGTTTCTCGGACCTAAGGGCACAGTACTTC CASSFSDLRAQYF
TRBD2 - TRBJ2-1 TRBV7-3 TGTGCCAGCAGCATAGAGCGGGAGGGCCTCTACAATGAGCAGTTCTTC CASSIEREGLYNEQFF
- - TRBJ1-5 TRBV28 TGTGCCAGCAGTTTATCCCCGGCTCAGCCCCAGCATTTT CASSLSPAQPQHF
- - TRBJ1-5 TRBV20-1 TGCAGTGCTAGTCCCTCGGGCAGACTCAATCAGCCCCAGCATTTT CSASPSGRLNQPQHF
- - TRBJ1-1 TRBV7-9 TGTGCCAGCAGCCTGGGGCAGGTGAACACTGAAGCTTTCTTT CASSLGQVNTEAFF
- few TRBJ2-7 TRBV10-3 TGTGCCATCAGTGGGGGCAGAAACTACGAGCAGTACTTC CAISGGRNYEQYF
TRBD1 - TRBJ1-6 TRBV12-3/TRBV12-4 TGTGCCAGCAGTTTAACCTCCGGGACAGGGATCCACTTT CASSLTSGTGIHF
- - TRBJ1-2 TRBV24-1 TGTGCCACCAGTGACCAACCTTCCGACTCAGGCTACACCTTC CATSDQPSDSGYTF
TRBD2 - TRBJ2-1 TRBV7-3 TGTGCCAGCAGCTTATCGTCCGGACTAGCGGGAGTCAATGAGCAGTTCTTC CASSLSSGLAGVNEQFF
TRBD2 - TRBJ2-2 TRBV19 TGTGCCAGTAGTATAGGGGCAATAACTAGCGGGAGTTCCGGGGAGCTGTTTTTT CASSIGAITSGSSGELFF
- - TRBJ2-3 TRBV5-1 TGCGCCAGCAGCTTCGCCGGGAGAACCGCAGATACGCAGTATTTT CASSFAGRTADTQYF
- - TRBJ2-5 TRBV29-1 TGCAGCGTTGAGCGGTTCAACCAAGAGACCCAGTACTTC CSVERFNQETQYF
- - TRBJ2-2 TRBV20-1 TGCAGTGCTAGTGGCGGGGCCGGGGAGCTGTTTTTT CSASGGAGELFF
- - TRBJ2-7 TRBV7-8 TGTGCCAGCAGCCTTAGGCCTGATTCCTACGAGCAGTACTTC CASSLRPDSYEQYF
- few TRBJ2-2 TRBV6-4 TGTGCCAGCAGTGACAGGGATACCGGGGAGCTGTTTTTT CASSDRDTGELFF